This T cell receptor (beta chain) was retrieved from a study of molecular identifiers for immune sequencing clone quantification. Listed TCR primers and previously described methods were used for bulk TCR libraries. TCRdb itself ran the PCR reads through MiXCR, one entry per CDR3 protein. Here the sample spans approximately 630,000 distinct CDR3 sequences, about 25% being singletons. Worth noting for this clonotype: Its antigen remains unidentified. The junction differs from germline at one of its ends, possibly a read error.

The CDR3 sequence is 14 residues long. Germline CDR1 reads DFQATT; CDR2 reads SNEGSKA (reference sequence). Whole-study results and caveats: In CMV-specific effectors, clones above 20 copies held over 97% of molecules; naive, under 1%.

With 10%, 30% or 50% of RNA, about 20,000 to 1,000,000 naive CD8 T cells were sequenced. Naive CD8 T cells were sorted as CD8+CD4-CCR7+CD45RA+. Material: naive CD8+ T cells from blood, with Jurkat cell RNA spiked in. Documented subset: FACS-sorted CD8+CD4-CCR7+CD45RA+ naive T cells. This TCR derives from a human donor in good health. Some libraries in this study had Jurkat cell RNA spiked in. V usage is TRBV20-1 and J usage is TRBJ2-7, with TRBD1 as a possible D gene (5 bases). The CDR3, as DNA: TGCAATGCTAGAGATCTAAGGGGCCCCTACGAGCAGTACTTC. Protein product: CNARDLRGPYEQYF.